The rows below give T cell receptor beta chains drawn from one sample of a study of blood T cell repertoires in COVID-19. Profiling relied on immunoSEQ multiplex PCR, and the TCRdb table lists in-frame clones only, not all of them. The sample has 100,000 to 140,000 clones, around 80% seen once. Sample: peripheral blood. The receptors were gathered from a man between 65 and 85 years old with acute or convalescent COVID-19. CDR3s include the opening cysteine and the closing phenylalanine or tryptophan. The D gene is left open where the match is weak. The size of a clone is reported for some rows only, either as once, few or many, or as a class for expanded clones.

DNA: TGTGCCAGCAGTTTCGTAGCGGGGGGGCCGAACACCGGGGAGCTGTTTTTT
CDR3: CASSFVAGGPNTGELFF
V: TRBV6-2/TRBV6-3
length: 17
size: NA
D: TRBD2
J: TRBJ2-2

DNA: TGTGCCAGCAGCTCTCCGCCGGGACTTCAGAACACCGGGGAGCTGTTTTTT
CDR3: CASSSPPGLQNTGELFF
V: TRBV11-2
length: 17
size: NA
D: NA
J: TRBJ2-2

DNA: TGTGCCAGCAGCCGTCGGGATATCGGCGAGCAGTACTTC
CDR3: CASSRRDIGEQYF
V: TRBV2
length: 13
size: NA
D: NA
J: TRBJ2-7

DNA: TGTGCCAGCAGATCCACAGCGGGGCCAACCGGGGAGCTGTTTTTT
CDR3: CASRSTAGPTGELFF
V: TRBV6-5
length: 15
size: NA
D: TRBD2
J: TRBJ2-2

DNA: TGTGCCAGCAGCCAACAGGGAAAGGTGGATCAGCCCCAGCATTTT
CDR3: CASSQQGKVDQPQHF
V: TRBV5-4
length: 15
size: NA
D: NA
J: TRBJ1-5

DNA: TGTGCCAGCAGCCAAGCCGGCAGGGCGGACAATGAGCAGTTCTTC
CDR3: CASSQAGRADNEQFF
V: TRBV3-1/TRBV3-2
length: 15
size: NA
D: NA
J: TRBJ2-1

DNA: TGTGCCAGCAGCGTCCCCCTAGGCTGGAGGCGGGAGACCCAGTACTTC
CDR3: CASSVPLGWRRETQYF
V: TRBV7-2
length: 16
size: NA
D: NA
J: TRBJ2-5

DNA: TGCGCCAGCAGACTCAGGGCCAGCCCACAAGAGACCCAGTACTTC
CDR3: CASRLRASPQETQYF
V: TRBV5-1
length: 15
size: NA
D: NA
J: TRBJ2-5

DNA: TGTGCCAGCACCGCAGGAGGGACAGCTAAGCTCTCTGGAAACACCATATATTTT
CDR3: CASTAGGTAKLSGNTIYF
V: TRBV19
length: 18
size: NA
D: TRBD1
J: TRBJ1-3

DNA: TGTGCCAGCAGCTTTAACAGGGGGAACACTGAAGCTTTCTTT
CDR3: CASSFNRGNTEAFF
V: TRBV6-2/TRBV6-3
length: 14
size: NA
D: TRBD1
J: TRBJ1-1

DNA: TGTGCCAGCAGCTCAGACGGGGACTCCTACAATGAGCAGTTCTTC
CDR3: CASSSDGDSYNEQFF
V: TRBV7-9
length: 15
size: NA
D: NA
J: TRBJ2-1

DNA: TGTGCCAGCAGTGAATCAGTTTATAGCAATCAGCCCCAGCATTTT
CDR3: CASSESVYSNQPQHF
V: TRBV2
length: 15
size: once
D: NA
J: TRBJ1-5

DNA: TGTGCCAGCAGGGGCAGGCAAGGGACTTACGAGCAGTACTTC
CDR3: CASRGRQGTYEQYF
V: TRBV6-5
length: 14
size: NA
D: NA
J: TRBJ2-7

DNA: TGTGCCAGCAGTTACATAGCAAATTCACCCCTCCACTTT
CDR3: CASSYIANSPLHF
V: TRBV6-2/TRBV6-3
length: 13
size: NA
D: NA
J: TRBJ1-6

DNA: TGTGCCAGCAGCTTAAAATGGAGCTCGGTCTCCTTAAAATCACCCCTCCACTTT
CDR3: CASSLKWSSVSLKSPLHF
V: TRBV7-8
length: 18
size: NA
D: NA
J: TRBJ1-6

DNA: TGTGCCAGCAGCTTAGGCCTAACTGGAACGGGTGGCTACACCTTC
CDR3: CASSLGLTGTGGYTF
V: TRBV13
length: 15
size: NA
D: NA
J: TRBJ1-2

DNA: TGTGCCAGCAGTTACGTCTTGGCTAGCGGGGGGGCCGGCACCGGGGAGCTGTTTTTT
CDR3: CASSYVLASGGAGTGELFF
V: TRBV6-2/TRBV6-3
length: 19
size: NA
D: TRBD2
J: TRBJ2-2

DNA: TGTGCCAGCACTAGAGGGACTGAAGCTTTCTTT
CDR3: CASTRGTEAFF
V: TRBV2
length: 11
size: once
D: NA
J: TRBJ1-1

DNA: TGTGCCAGCAGCGTAGTAGGAGGGGGCAAACACGAGCAGTACTTC
CDR3: CASSVVGGGKHEQYF
V: TRBV9
length: 15
size: once
D: NA
J: TRBJ2-7

DNA: TGTGCCAGCAGCTTGGACAGGGGGCGACGGGCAGATACGCAGTATTTT
CDR3: CASSLDRGRRADTQYF
V: TRBV5-6
length: 16
size: NA
D: TRBD1
J: TRBJ2-3

DNA: TGTGCTAGTGGTGTAACAGGGGCGCGGAATGAGCAGTTCTTC
CDR3: CASGVTGARNEQFF
V: TRBV12-5
length: 14
size: few
D: TRBD1
J: TRBJ2-1

DNA: TGTGCCAGCAGCAAACAGGAAAATCAGCCCCAGCATTTT
CDR3: CASSKQENQPQHF
V: TRBV11-2
length: 13
size: NA
D: NA
J: TRBJ1-5

DNA: TGTGCCAGCAGCTTGGTGGTGGGACAGGGAAGCGGGGAGCTGTTTTTT
CDR3: CASSLVVGQGSGELFF
V: TRBV5-6
length: 16
size: NA
D: TRBD1
J: TRBJ2-2

DNA: TGCGCCAGCAGCCAAGATAGCAGACGGACTGAAGCTTTCTTT
CDR3: CASSQDSRRTEAFF
V: TRBV4-1
length: 14
size: NA
D: NA
J: TRBJ1-1

DNA: TGTGCCAGCAGTTCCGGGACAGGGCATGGCTACACCTTC
CDR3: CASSSGTGHGYTF
V: TRBV6-2/TRBV6-3
length: 13
size: NA
D: TRBD1
J: TRBJ1-2

DNA: TGTGCCATCACCCCGGGAGGGACCTCCTACGAGCAGTACTTC
CDR3: CAITPGGTSYEQYF
V: TRBV10-3
length: 14
size: NA
D: TRBD2
J: TRBJ2-7

DNA: TGTGCCAGTAGTGGGGCAGGGCGAACGAATCAGCCCCAGCATTTT
CDR3: CASSGAGRTNQPQHF
V: TRBV19
length: 15
size: few
D: NA
J: TRBJ1-5

DNA: TGTGCCAGCAGCGTAGGCGGGTGGGGTTACTCTGGAAACACCATATATTTT
CDR3: CASSVGGWGYSGNTIYF
V: TRBV9
length: 17
size: few
D: NA
J: TRBJ1-3

DNA: TGTGCCAGTAGGGACACAGGGACGAGGAGCAATCAGCCCCAGCATTTT
CDR3: CASRDTGTRSNQPQHF
V: TRBV19
length: 16
size: NA
D: NA
J: TRBJ1-5

DNA: TGTGCCAGCAGCTCGTTGACAGCCGTCGGGGAGACCCAGTACTTC
CDR3: CASSSLTAVGETQYF
V: TRBV5-4
length: 15
size: NA
D: NA
J: TRBJ2-5

DNA: TGTGCCAGCAGCAGACAGGGTGGGAGTACCGTGAACACTGAAGCTTTCTTT
CDR3: CASSRQGGSTVNTEAFF
V: TRBV9
length: 17
size: NA
D: TRBD1
J: TRBJ1-1

DNA: TGTGCCAGCAGCTTCGACAGGGTTGGTTCACCCCTCCACTTT
CDR3: CASSFDRVGSPLHF
V: TRBV5-6
length: 14
size: NA
D: TRBD1
J: TRBJ1-6

DNA: TGTGCCAGCAGTTACTCAGGAGGGCTTAATTCACCCCTCCACTTT
CDR3: CASSYSGGLNSPLHF
V: TRBV6-5
length: 15
size: NA
D: NA
J: TRBJ1-6

DNA: TGCAGCGAGTATACAGGGCGGGAGCAGTTCTTC
CDR3: CSEYTGREQFF
V: TRBV29-1
length: 11
size: NA
D: NA
J: TRBJ2-1

DNA: TGCGCCAGCAGCCCAGGACTAGCGGGGGCCCCCAATGAGCAGTTCTTC
CDR3: CASSPGLAGAPNEQFF
V: TRBV4-3
length: 16
size: NA
D: TRBD2
J: TRBJ2-1

DNA: TGCGCCAGCAGTCCCGGGACAGGGGATGGCTACACCTTC
CDR3: CASSPGTGDGYTF
V: TRBV10-2
length: 13
size: NA
D: TRBD1
J: TRBJ1-2

DNA: TGTGCCAGCGGGACGGGGGGGTACGAGCAGTACTTC
CDR3: CASGTGGYEQYF
V: TRBV27
length: 12
size: NA
D: TRBD2
J: TRBJ2-7

DNA: TGCGCCAGCAGCTTGGTGGGGACAGGCGGGAACACTGAAGCTTTCTTT
CDR3: CASSLVGTGGNTEAFF
V: TRBV5-1
length: 16
size: NA
D: TRBD1
J: TRBJ1-1

DNA: TGTGCCAGCAGCTTATCCGCGGGGGGGCTAGATACGCAGTATTTT
CDR3: CASSLSAGGLDTQYF
V: TRBV7-2
length: 15
size: NA
D: TRBD2
J: TRBJ2-3

DNA: TGTGCCAGCAGTGAAGCGACTAGCGGTCCCTACGAGCAGTACTTC
CDR3: CASSEATSGPYEQYF
V: TRBV6-1
length: 15
size: NA
D: TRBD2
J: TRBJ2-7

DNA: TGTGCCAGCAGCTTAGATGCGGGGGGGTCCCCCTACGAGCAGTACTTC
CDR3: CASSLDAGGSPYEQYF
V: TRBV7-2
length: 16
size: NA
D: TRBD2
J: TRBJ2-7

DNA: TGTGCCAGCTCCCCCGGGCTAGCGAACTACAATGAGCAGTTCTTC
CDR3: CASSPGLANYNEQFF
V: TRBV18
length: 15
size: NA
D: NA
J: TRBJ2-1

DNA: TGTGCCAGCAGCCAGGGACAGGGTCCTCCCGAGCAGTACTTC
CDR3: CASSQGQGPPEQYF
V: TRBV5-8
length: 14
size: NA
D: TRBD1
J: TRBJ2-7

DNA: TGTGCCAGCAGCTTGGGCGGGAACTCTGGGGCCAACGTCCTGACTTTC
CDR3: CASSLGGNSGANVLTF
V: TRBV5-4
length: 16
size: NA
D: NA
J: TRBJ2-6

DNA: TGTGCCAGCAGCGTAGGAGGAGCGGGCCCATACAATGAGCAGTTCTTC
CDR3: CASSVGGAGPYNEQFF
V: TRBV9
length: 16
size: NA
D: NA
J: TRBJ2-1

DNA: TGTGCCAGCAGCTCTGACGGGATGGAGACCCAGTACTTC
CDR3: CASSSDGMETQYF
V: TRBV11-2
length: 13
size: NA
D: NA
J: TRBJ2-5

DNA: TGCGCCAGCAGCCAAGAGGAGCGGGTCCACAATCAGCCCCAGCATTTT
CDR3: CASSQEERVHNQPQHF
V: TRBV4-1
length: 16
size: NA
D: NA
J: TRBJ1-5

DNA: TGTGCCAGCAGCCAAGTCGCAGCCAAGCGGCGGGGGGTCCCCGGGGAGCTGTTTTTT
CDR3: CASSQVAAKRRGVPGELFF
V: TRBV3-1/TRBV3-2
length: 19
size: NA
D: TRBD2
J: TRBJ2-2

DNA: TGTGCCAGCAGCGATCATTCGGACGAGCAGTACTTC
CDR3: CASSDHSDEQYF
V: TRBV12-3/TRBV12-4
length: 12
size: NA
D: NA
J: TRBJ2-7

DNA: TGTGCCAGCAGCCCACCCGAGGGGGATTTCGGAGGCTACACCTTC
CDR3: CASSPPEGDFGGYTF
V: TRBV7-6
length: 15
size: NA
D: NA
J: TRBJ1-2

DNA: TGTGCCAGCAGCGTAGGTCCGGGTTCTGGAAACACCATATATTTT
CDR3: CASSVGPGSGNTIYF
V: TRBV9
length: 15
size: NA
D: NA
J: TRBJ1-3

DNA: TGTGCCAGCAGCGTAGCTCTAGGGGGCGGGTATGGCTACACCTTC
CDR3: CASSVALGGGYGYTF
V: TRBV9
length: 15
size: NA
D: TRBD1
J: TRBJ1-2

DNA: TGTGCCAGCAGCCAAGATCTCTCAGGGATGAGGAGCTCTGGGGCCAACGTCCTGACTTTC
CDR3: CASSQDLSGMRSSGANVLTF
V: TRBV14
length: 20
size: NA
D: NA
J: TRBJ2-6

DNA: TGTGCCAGCAGTTCCCGTAGCGGGGGGAAGCAGTATTTT
CDR3: CASSSRSGGKQYF
V: TRBV12-3/TRBV12-4
length: 13
size: NA
D: TRBD2
J: TRBJ2-3